This T cell receptor (beta chain) appears in the sequencing data of a study of cytomegalovirus exposure and HLA in healthy donors. Study-level background: Unique TCR beta sequences numbering some 120 million came from about 179 million T cells in an earlier analysis. Points from the study as a whole: The authors later linked a missense DCLRE1C variant to TCR beta V- and J-gene trimming. Accurate prediction of HLA-A and HLA-B alleles (for most subjects) was reportedly achieved from TCR beta sequences. TCR association rates varied by HLA locus in a later analysis, with DRB1 highest and HLA-C lowest.

About this clone itself: What it binds is unknown.

The V and J ends lost 4 bases and 5 bases, in that order; junction bases with no gene match: 2. The CDR3 loop spans 13 amino acids. In germline, CDR1 is KGHSH, CDR2 LQKENI. The PCR was carried out with 60 Vbeta primers and 13 Jbeta primers. Assay: immunoSEQ multiplex PCR; the TCRdb copy retains only in-frame clones and omits some. The sample has over 120,000 clones, around 80% seen once; the top ten hold 2.5% to 3.5%. The receptor's source is a woman aged 25-40 years in good health and CMV-seronegative. Sequencing used PBMCs. V gene TRBV18 combines with J gene TRBJ1-2; 9 bases match TRBD1. CDR3 nucleotide sequence: TGTGCCAGCTCACGGGACAGGGAGTATGGCTACACCTTC. Translating it yields CASSRDREYGYTF.